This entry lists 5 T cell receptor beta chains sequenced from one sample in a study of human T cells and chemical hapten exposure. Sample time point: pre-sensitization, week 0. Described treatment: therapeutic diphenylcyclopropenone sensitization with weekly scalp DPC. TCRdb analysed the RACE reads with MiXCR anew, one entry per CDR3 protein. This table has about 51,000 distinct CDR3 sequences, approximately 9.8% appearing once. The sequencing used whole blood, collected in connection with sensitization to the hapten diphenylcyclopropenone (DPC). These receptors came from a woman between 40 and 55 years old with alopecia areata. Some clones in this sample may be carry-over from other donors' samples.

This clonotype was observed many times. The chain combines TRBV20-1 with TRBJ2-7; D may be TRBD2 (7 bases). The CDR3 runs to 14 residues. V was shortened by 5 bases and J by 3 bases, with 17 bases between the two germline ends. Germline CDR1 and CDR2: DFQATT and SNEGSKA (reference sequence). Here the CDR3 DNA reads TGCAGTGCTCCTCACAGGGAGCGGGACTACGAGCAGTACTTC. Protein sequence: CSAPHRERDYEQYF.

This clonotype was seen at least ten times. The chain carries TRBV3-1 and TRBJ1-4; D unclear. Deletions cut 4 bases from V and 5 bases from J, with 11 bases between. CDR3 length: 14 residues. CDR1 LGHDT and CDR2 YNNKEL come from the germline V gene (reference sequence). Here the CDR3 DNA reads TGTGCCAGCAGCCCCCGGCCTACAAATGAAAAACTGTTTTTT. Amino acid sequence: CASSPRPTNEKLFF.

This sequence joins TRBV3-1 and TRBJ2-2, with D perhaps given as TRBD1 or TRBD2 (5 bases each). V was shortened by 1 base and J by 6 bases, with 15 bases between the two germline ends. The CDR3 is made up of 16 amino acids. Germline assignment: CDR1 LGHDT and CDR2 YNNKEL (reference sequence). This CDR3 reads CASSQAFVGTSGELFF. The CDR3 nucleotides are TGTGCCAGCAGCCAAGCTTTTGTTGGGACCTCCGGGGAGCTGTTTTTT.

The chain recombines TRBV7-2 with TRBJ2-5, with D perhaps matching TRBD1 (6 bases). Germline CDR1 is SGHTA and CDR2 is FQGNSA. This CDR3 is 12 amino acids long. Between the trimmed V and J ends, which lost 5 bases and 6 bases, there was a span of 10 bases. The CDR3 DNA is TGTGCCAGCAGCCCAGGGGCTAAGACCCAGTACTTC. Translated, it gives CASSPGAKTQYF.

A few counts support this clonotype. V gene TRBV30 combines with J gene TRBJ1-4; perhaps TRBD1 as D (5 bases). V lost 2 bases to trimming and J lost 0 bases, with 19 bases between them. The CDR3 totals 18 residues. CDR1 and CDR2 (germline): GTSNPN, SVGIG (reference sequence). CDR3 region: CAWSFGPTRGATNEKLFF. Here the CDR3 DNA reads TGTGCCTGGAGTTTTGGTCCCACCCGAGGGGCAACTAATGAAAAACTGTTTTTT.